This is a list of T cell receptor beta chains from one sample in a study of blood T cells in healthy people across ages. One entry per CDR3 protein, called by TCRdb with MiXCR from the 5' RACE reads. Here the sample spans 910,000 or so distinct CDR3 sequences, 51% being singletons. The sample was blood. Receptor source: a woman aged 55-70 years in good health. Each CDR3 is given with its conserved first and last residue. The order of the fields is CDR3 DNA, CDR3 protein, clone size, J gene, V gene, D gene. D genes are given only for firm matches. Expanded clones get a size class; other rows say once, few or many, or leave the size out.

cdr3_nt: TGCGCCAGCAGCGTACAGGGTCCGGGGAGCACAGATACGCAGTATTTT
cdr3_aa: CASSVQGPGSTDTQYF
clone_size: few
j_call: TRBJ2-3
v_call: TRBV4-1
d_call: NA

cdr3_nt: TGTGTGTCGGGGACAAGGAGTCAGCCCCAGCATTTT
cdr3_aa: CVSGTRSQPQHF
clone_size: NA
j_call: TRBJ1-5
v_call: TRBV28
d_call: NA

cdr3_nt: TGCGCCAGCAGCCTTTTAGGAATAATCAATCAGCCCCAGCATTTT
cdr3_aa: CASSLLGIINQPQHF
clone_size: NA
j_call: TRBJ1-5
v_call: TRBV5-1
d_call: NA

cdr3_nt: TGTGCCAGCTCACTGGACGGATACCAAGAGACCCAGTACTTC
cdr3_aa: CASSLDGYQETQYF
clone_size: many
j_call: TRBJ2-5
v_call: TRBV18
d_call: NA

cdr3_nt: TGCAGTGCTAGAGATCTTAGGGTGAATCTGTACGAGCAGTACTTC
cdr3_aa: CSARDLRVNLYEQYF
clone_size: NA
j_call: TRBJ2-7
v_call: TRBV20-1
d_call: NA

cdr3_nt: TGTGCCAGCAGTCCCGCCGGGATAAAGGGCGAGCAGTACTTC
cdr3_aa: CASSPAGIKGEQYF
clone_size: NA
j_call: TRBJ2-7
v_call: TRBV12-3/TRBV12-4
d_call: NA

cdr3_nt: TGCGCCAGCCGGAAGGGGCTTACCTACGAGCAGTACTTC
cdr3_aa: CASRKGLTYEQYF
clone_size: NA
j_call: TRBJ2-7
v_call: TRBV5-1
d_call: NA

cdr3_nt: TGTGCCAGCAGGCCCCGGGGGTCGACAGGGCGGCAGTACTTC
cdr3_aa: CASRPRGSTGRQYF
clone_size: NA
j_call: TRBJ2-5
v_call: TRBV12-3/TRBV12-4
d_call: NA

cdr3_nt: TGCGCCAGCAGCTTAAAAGGGGGAGTCAATCAGCCCCAGCATTTT
cdr3_aa: CASSLKGGVNQPQHF
clone_size: NA
j_call: TRBJ1-5
v_call: TRBV5-1
d_call: NA

cdr3_nt: TGCGCCAGCAGCCAAGAAGGCAGGGGGTATGGCTACACCTTC
cdr3_aa: CASSQEGRGYGYTF
clone_size: few
j_call: TRBJ1-2
v_call: TRBV4-1
d_call: TRBD1

cdr3_nt: TGTGCCATCAGTGATCCCGGCAGGGGGCAAACTAATGAAAAACTGTTTTTT
cdr3_aa: CAISDPGRGQTNEKLFF
clone_size: many
j_call: TRBJ1-4
v_call: TRBV10-3
d_call: TRBD1

cdr3_nt: TGTGCCAGCAGCTTAATGACAGGGGGCATCTACGAGCAGTACTTC
cdr3_aa: CASSLMTGGIYEQYF
clone_size: few
j_call: TRBJ2-7
v_call: TRBV13
d_call: TRBD1

cdr3_nt: TGCGCCAGCAGCTTGCACCGGGAGGGCTCTGAGCAGTTCTTC
cdr3_aa: CASSLHREGSEQFF
clone_size: once
j_call: TRBJ2-1
v_call: TRBV5-1
d_call: TRBD2

cdr3_nt: TGTGCCAGCATAGAACAGGGCGACACTGAAGCTTTCTTT
cdr3_aa: CASIEQGDTEAFF
clone_size: NA
j_call: TRBJ1-1
v_call: TRBV6-6
d_call: NA

cdr3_nt: TGCGCCAGCAGCCAACCGGCCGGGACAGTTAGCTCCTACAATGAGCAGTTCTTC
cdr3_aa: CASSQPAGTVSSYNEQFF
clone_size: NA
j_call: TRBJ2-1
v_call: TRBV5-1
d_call: TRBD1

cdr3_nt: TGCGCCAGCAGCCCCTCCCATTCGGAAGATACGCAGTATTTT
cdr3_aa: CASSPSHSEDTQYF
clone_size: NA
j_call: TRBJ2-3
v_call: TRBV5-1
d_call: NA

cdr3_nt: TGTGCCTGGAGTGTACGGCTAGCGGGAGAGCAGTACTTC
cdr3_aa: CAWSVRLAGEQYF
clone_size: few
j_call: TRBJ2-7
v_call: TRBV30
d_call: TRBD2

cdr3_nt: TGTGCCATCAGTGACCGGGACAGGGTGTCAGAGACCCAGTACTTC
cdr3_aa: CAISDRDRVSETQYF
clone_size: NA
j_call: TRBJ2-5
v_call: TRBV10-3
d_call: TRBD1

cdr3_nt: TGCAGCGTCCGACTAGCGGGAGGCTCCCAAGAGACCCAGTACTTC
cdr3_aa: CSVRLAGGSQETQYF
clone_size: many
j_call: TRBJ2-5
v_call: TRBV29-1
d_call: TRBD2

cdr3_nt: TGTGCCAGCATCCTTTCTGGTAGGGGACACACCTACGAGCAGTACTTC
cdr3_aa: CASILSGRGHTYEQYF
clone_size: NA
j_call: TRBJ2-7
v_call: TRBV7-2
d_call: NA

cdr3_nt: TGCAGTGTTAGGTCCTCCTACGAGCAGTACTTC
cdr3_aa: CSVRSSYEQYF
clone_size: NA
j_call: TRBJ2-7
v_call: TRBV20-1
d_call: NA

cdr3_nt: TGCAGCGTTTTCAGCTCTGGGGCCAACGTCCTGACTTTC
cdr3_aa: CSVFSSGANVLTF
clone_size: many
j_call: TRBJ2-6
v_call: TRBV29-1
d_call: NA

cdr3_nt: TGTGCCAGCAGTCCTCATGATACGCAGTATTTT
cdr3_aa: CASSPHDTQYF
clone_size: NA
j_call: TRBJ2-3
v_call: TRBV12-3/TRBV12-4
d_call: NA

cdr3_nt: TGTGCCAGCAGTACGGACTGGGGACGGGATACGCAGTATTTT
cdr3_aa: CASSTDWGRDTQYF
clone_size: few
j_call: TRBJ2-3
v_call: TRBV25-1
d_call: NA

cdr3_nt: TGCGCCAGCAGGTTGGCGGATAACACTGAAGCTTTCTTT
cdr3_aa: CASRLADNTEAFF
clone_size: NA
j_call: TRBJ1-1
v_call: TRBV5-1
d_call: NA

cdr3_nt: TGTGCCACCAGTGCCCCGGTTGAAGAGACCCAGTACTTC
cdr3_aa: CATSAPVEETQYF
clone_size: few
j_call: TRBJ2-5
v_call: TRBV24-1
d_call: NA

cdr3_nt: TGTGCCAGCTCCGGACCGAATACGGACACTGAAGCTTTCTTT
cdr3_aa: CASSGPNTDTEAFF
clone_size: NA
j_call: TRBJ1-1
v_call: TRBV18
d_call: NA

cdr3_nt: TGCGCCAGCAGTCCCCTCGGACAAACACAAGAGACCCAGTACTTC
cdr3_aa: CASSPLGQTQETQYF
clone_size: NA
j_call: TRBJ2-5
v_call: TRBV5-1
d_call: NA

cdr3_nt: TGTGCCAGCAGCATTAGCGGGAGTCGTGGGGATGAGCAGTACTTC
cdr3_aa: CASSISGSRGDEQYF
clone_size: few
j_call: TRBJ2-5
v_call: TRBV9
d_call: TRBD2

cdr3_nt: TGCAGTGCTTCCGTAGCGGGAGGGACAACAGATACGCAGTATTTT
cdr3_aa: CSASVAGGTTDTQYF
clone_size: NA
j_call: TRBJ2-3
v_call: TRBV20-1
d_call: TRBD2

cdr3_nt: TGTGCCACCAGCTTTACACGAATAGCCAAAAACATTCAGTACTTC
cdr3_aa: CATSFTRIAKNIQYF
clone_size: few
j_call: TRBJ2-4
v_call: TRBV15
d_call: NA

cdr3_nt: TGTGCCAGCAGTCCCCGAGGGGCAGAGACCCAGTACTTC
cdr3_aa: CASSPRGAETQYF
clone_size: few
j_call: TRBJ2-5
v_call: TRBV28
d_call: NA

cdr3_nt: TGCAGTGCAGCGGACAGGCTAGAGACCCAGTACTTC
cdr3_aa: CSAADRLETQYF
clone_size: NA
j_call: TRBJ2-5
v_call: TRBV20-1
d_call: TRBD1

cdr3_nt: TGTGCCAGCAGTTTATCCCGGCAGGGTTACTACAATGAGCAGTTCTTC
cdr3_aa: CASSLSRQGYYNEQFF
clone_size: NA
j_call: TRBJ2-1
v_call: TRBV27
d_call: NA

cdr3_nt: TGTGCCAGCAGTTTACAGGCGTCCCTGGGAGAGCAGTACTTC
cdr3_aa: CASSLQASLGEQYF
clone_size: NA
j_call: TRBJ2-7
v_call: TRBV12-3/TRBV12-4
d_call: NA

cdr3_nt: TGTGCCAGCAGACGAGACAGGGGGCTGAGCACAGATACGCAGTATTTT
cdr3_aa: CASRRDRGLSTDTQYF
clone_size: few
j_call: TRBJ2-3
v_call: TRBV28
d_call: TRBD1